The 21 T cell receptor beta chains listed next were all sequenced from one sample in a study of blood T cell repertoires in COVID-19. The assay was immunoSEQ multiplex PCR, and TCRdb's table has in-frame clones only and misses some. The table lists 300,000 to 450,000 clones, approximately 89% of them singletons. The sequenced sample consisted of PBMCs or T cells enriched from blood (not recorded which). These receptors all stem from a man younger than 40 who had recovered from COVID-19.

Note on this clone: In the same sample, other DNA sequences code for this CDR3. The chain combines TRBV30 with TRBJ2-5, with TRBD1 identical over 8 bases. The CDR3 has 14 residues. The germline V gene has CDR1 GTSNPN and CDR2 SVGIG (reference sequence). V shed 2 bases and J 4 bases; nucleotides not matched to a gene: 6. The CDR3, as DNA: TGTGCCTGGAGTTTTGGACAGGGAAGAGAGACCCAGTACTTC. Its translation is CAWSFGQGRETQYF.

The CDR3 loop reads CASSISPDRQIYNEQFF. The CDR3 DNA reads TGTGCCAGTAGTATAAGCCCGGACAGACAAATCTACAATGAGCAGTTCTTC. The chain employs TRBV19 and TRBJ2-1; perhaps TRBD1 as D (6 bases). Trimming cost V 2 bases and J 3 bases, with 17 bases left between them. The CDR3 has 17 amino acids. The germline V gene encodes CDR1 LNHDA and CDR2 SQIVND (reference sequence).

The V and J genes are TRBV5-1 and TRBJ2-7; D is possibly TRBD1 (5 bases). V lost 7 bases, J lost 0 bases, and 23 bases lay in between. The germline V gene encodes CDR1 SGHRS and CDR2 YFSETQ. The CDR3 sequence is 17 residues long. In DNA form, the CDR3 reads TGCGCCAGCCGACCCGTAGGGGTTCCTATGGGCTCCTACGAGCAGTACTTC. Amino acids: CASRPVGVPMGSYEQYF.

The CDR3: CASSEGGYTEAFF. In DNA form, the CDR3 reads TGTGCCAGCAGTGAGGGAGGGTACACTGAAGCTTTCTTT. The V and J genes are TRBV2 and TRBJ1-1; D is unclear. Germline values: CDR1 SNHLY, CDR2 FYNNEI. CDR3 length: 13 residues. V lost 3 bases and J 3 bases, leaving 8 bases between the germline ends.

This chain's CDR3 is CASSIHRGPNSGNTIYF. The CDR3 DNA follows: TGTGCCAGTAGTATACACAGGGGACCCAACTCTGGAAACACCATATATTTT. This chain connects TRBV19 to TRBJ1-3; 7 nucleotides agree with TRBD1. CDR1 LNHDA and CDR2 SQIVND come from the germline V gene (reference sequence). The V gene end was trimmed by 2 bases and the J gene end by 0 bases; junction bases not matched to a gene: 7. The CDR3 is made up of 17 amino acids. The entire variable domain, with the rest obtained from reference TRBV19 and TRBJ1-3, is as follows: DGGITQSPKYLFRKEGQNVTLSCEQNLNHDAMYWYRQDPGQGLRLIYYSQIVNDFQKGDIAEGYSVSREKKESFPLTVTSAQKNPTAFYLCASSIHRGPNSGNTIYFGEGSWLTVV.

The gene calls are TRBV12-3 or TRBV12-4 and TRBJ1-1; D not resolved. CDR3 size: 12 residues. The germline V and J ends were trimmed by 5 bases and 4 bases, with 8 bases remaining between them. This CDR3 reads CASSGGGTEAFF. The CDR3 nucleotides are TGTGCCAGCAGTGGCGGCGGCACTGAAGCTTTCTTT.

The chain carries TRBV11-2 and TRBJ1-4; D remains unclear. Germline V gene sequence: CDR1 SGHAT, CDR2 FQNNGV. This CDR3 is built from 16 residues. V shed 0 bases and J shed 0 bases, with 8 bases lying between them. Here the CDR3 reads CASSLDRGATNEKLFF. CDR3 DNA: TGTGCCAGCAGCTTAGATCGAGGCGCAACTAATGAAAAACTGTTTTTT.

The V and J genes are TRBV7-9 and TRBJ1-2; unclear D gene. The CDR3 has 16 amino acids. The germline gives CDR1 SEHNR, CDR2 FQNEAQ (reference sequence). Deletions cut 5 bases from V and 2 bases from J, with 18 bases between. CDR3 sequence: CASSTIPGPLNYGYTF. The CDR3 nucleotides are TGTGCCAGCAGCACCATTCCGGGTCCCTTGAACTATGGCTACACCTTC.

This clone has only one observation. The V call is TRBV6-2 or TRBV6-3, the J call TRBJ1-2; 8 nucleotides align to TRBD1. V shed 5 bases, J shed 7 bases, and the junction held 12 bases outside the gene matches. Germline V CDR1 and CDR2: MNHEY, SVGEGT. The CDR3 consists of 15 residues. The chain's CDR3 is CASSKDRGATIGYTF. The CDR3 nucleotides read TGTGCCAGCAGTAAAGACAGGGGCGCAACGATTGGCTACACCTTC.

The chain carries TRBV7-2 and TRBJ1-5; D not certain. The length of the CDR3 is 13 residues. Germline V CDR1 and CDR2: SGHTA, FQGNSA. The ends were cut back, 2 bases at V and 5 bases at J, with 7 bases in the middle. The CDR3 spells CASSLTADQPQHF. CDR3 sequence (DNA): TGTGCCAGCAGCTTAACAGCGGATCAGCCCCAGCATTTT.

The chain links TRBV2 to TRBJ1-3, with D maybe TRBD1 (6 bases). V lost 0 bases and J 1 base, leaving 10 bases between the germline ends. There are 16 residues in the CDR3. Germline values: CDR1 SNHLY, CDR2 FYNNEI. The DNA for the CDR3 is TGTGCCAGCAGTGAAGCCGGACAGTCGTCTGGAAACACCATATATTTT. It is translated as CASSEAGQSSGNTIYF.

This chain links TRBV6-1 with TRBJ1-5; no clear D. Trimming took 2 bases from V and 9 from J, leaving 14 bases between them. Germline CDR1 and CDR2: MNHNS and SASEGT. The CDR3 is made up of 14 amino acids. The CDR3 loop is CASSEFQAGRPQHF. In DNA, the CDR3 is TGTGCCAGCAGTGAATTTCAGGCAGGCCGGCCCCAGCATTTT.

V and J are TRBV18 and TRBJ1-1, with D unclear. The germline V gene encodes CDR1 KGHSH and CDR2 LQKENI. V gave up 3 bases and J gave up 1 base, with 9 bases separating them. The CDR3 consists of 14 residues. The DNA of the CDR3 is TGTGCCAGCTCACCGAGAAGATCGAACACTGAAGCTTTCTTT. Translation gives CASSPRRSNTEAFF.

The chain employs TRBV19 and TRBJ1-5, with 7 bases aligning to TRBD1. The ends lost 5 bases at V and 6 bases at J; junction bases unmatched: 10. The CDR3 extends over 15 amino acids. Looked up from germline, CDR1 is LNHDA and CDR2 is SQIVND (reference sequence). CDR3 loop: CASSLWTGEGQPQHF. CDR3 coding DNA: TGTGCCAGTAGTCTATGGACAGGAGAGGGTCAGCCCCAGCATTTT.

The rearrangement uses TRBV6-6 and TRBJ1-4, with TRBD1 matching 10 bases. The CDR3 runs to 14 residues. Germline lookup yields CDR1 MNHNY and CDR2 SVGAGI (reference sequence). V trimming: 6 bases; J trimming: 7 bases; junction bases outside the gene matches: 5. In nucleotides, the CDR3 is TGTGCCAGCAGGGGGACAGGGGCCTCTGAAAAACTGTTTTTT. Amino acid sequence: CASRGTGASEKLFF.

This chain joins TRBV7-8 and TRBJ2-2; 7 bases map to TRBD1. The V gene's germline CDR1 is SGHVS and CDR2 FQNEAQ. Trimming cost V 5 bases and J 0 bases; bases outside gene matches: 12. This CDR3 has 18 residues. CDR3 sequence reads: CASSHRPQGSSNTGELFF. Here the CDR3 DNA reads TGTGCCAGCAGCCATAGGCCACAGGGGTCATCGAACACCGGGGAGCTGTTTTTT. Complete variable domain (other parts from reference TRBV7-8 and TRBJ2-2): GAGVSQSPRYKVAKRGQDVALRCDPISGHVSLFWYQQALGQGPEFLTYFQNEAQLDKSGLPSDRFFAERPEGSVSTLKIQRTQQEDSAVYLCASSHRPQGSSNTGELFFGEGSRLTVL.

The chain links TRBV6-2 or TRBV6-3 to TRBJ2-5; the match to TRBD1 covers 9 bases. Germline CDR1 and CDR2: MNHEY and SVGEGT. The trim removed 5 bases at V and 4 bases at J, leaving 5 bases unmatched. The CDR3 loop spans 14 amino acids. The CDR3 sequence is CASSITGGRETQYF. The CDR3, as DNA: TGTGCCAGCAGTATAACAGGGGGCAGAGAGACCCAGTACTTC.

The chain joins TRBV19 to TRBJ2-1; 11 bases map to TRBD1. V shed 5 bases and J 3 bases; nucleotides not matched to a gene: 6. Germline V lookup: CDR1 LNHDA, CDR2 SQIVND (reference sequence). This CDR3 region has 16 residues. The CDR3 DNA reads as TGTGCCAGTAGTCCGCGTGGGACAGGGGGCTACAATGAGCAGTTCTTC. Translating gives CASSPRGTGGYNEQFF.

V gene TRBV30 combines with J gene TRBJ2-7; D is unclear. V was cut by 5 bases and J by 3 bases, with 14 bases left in between. There are 13 residues in the CDR3. Germline V gives CDR1 GTSNPN, CDR2 SVGIG (reference sequence). CDR3 in DNA: TGTGCCTGGTCCCGGGTTATACGCTACGAGCAGTACTTC. Its protein product is CAWSRVIRYEQYF.

This sequence joins TRBV4-2 and TRBJ2-1; 15 bases match TRBD2. Losses at the gene ends were 3 bases for V and 10 bases for J; bases not matched to a gene: 4. The CDR3 is made up of 15 amino acids. The germline V gene encodes CDR1 LGHNA and CDR2 YNFKEQ. This CDR3 is CASSQVGTSGGEQFF. CDR3 bases: TGTGCCAGCAGCCAGGTTGGGACTAGCGGGGGGGAGCAGTTCTTC.

As for this clone: In the same sample, other DNA sequences code for this CDR3. This sequence joins TRBV30 and TRBJ1-4; tentative D call: TRBD1 (6 bases). The CDR3 is 14 amino acids. Germline V gene data show CDR1 as GTSNPN and CDR2 as SVGIG (reference sequence). Trimming removed 0 bases at V and 7 bases at J, with 12 bases between. The CDR3 is CAWSVGGLGEKLFF. In DNA form, the CDR3 reads TGTGCCTGGAGTGTAGGGGGTCTCGGTGAAAAACTGTTTTTT.